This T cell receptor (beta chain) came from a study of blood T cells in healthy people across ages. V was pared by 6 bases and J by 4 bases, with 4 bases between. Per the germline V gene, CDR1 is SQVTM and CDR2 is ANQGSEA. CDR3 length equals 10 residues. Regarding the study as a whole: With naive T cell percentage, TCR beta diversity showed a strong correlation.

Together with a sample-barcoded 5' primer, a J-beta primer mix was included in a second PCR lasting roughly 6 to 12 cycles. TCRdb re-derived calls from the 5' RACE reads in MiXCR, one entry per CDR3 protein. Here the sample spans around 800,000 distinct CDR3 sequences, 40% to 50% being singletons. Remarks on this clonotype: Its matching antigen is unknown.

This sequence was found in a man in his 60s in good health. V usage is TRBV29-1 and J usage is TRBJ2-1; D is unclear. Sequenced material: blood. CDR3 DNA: TGCAGCGTCGAATACAATGAGCAGTTCTTC. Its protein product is CSVEYNEQFF.